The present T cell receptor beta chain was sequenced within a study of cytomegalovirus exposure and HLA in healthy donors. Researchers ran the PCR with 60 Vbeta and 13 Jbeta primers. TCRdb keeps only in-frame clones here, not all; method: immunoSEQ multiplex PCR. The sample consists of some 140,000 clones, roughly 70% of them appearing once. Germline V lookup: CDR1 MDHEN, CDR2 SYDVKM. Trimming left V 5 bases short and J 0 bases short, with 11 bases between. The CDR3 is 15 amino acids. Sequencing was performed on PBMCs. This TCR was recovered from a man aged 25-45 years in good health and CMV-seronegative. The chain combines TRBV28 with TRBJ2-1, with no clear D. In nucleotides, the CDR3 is TGTGCCAGCAGTCTGCCCCACGGCTCCTACAATGAGCAGTTCTTC. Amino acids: CASSLPHGSYNEQFF.